The 18 T cell receptor beta chains given below trace back to one sample, sequenced in a study of immune evolution from preneoplasia to lung adenocarcinoma. Some clones are missing from TCRdb's copy, which holds only in-frame ones; the method was immunoSEQ multiplex PCR. The sample consists of under 45,000 clones, over 75% of them appearing once. Sequences were obtained from FFPE invasive lung adenocarcinoma tissue. The receptors come from a person aged 55 to 69 with lung adenocarcinoma.

The V gene is TRBV14, the J gene TRBJ1-3; no reliable D call. Trimming took off 8 bases at V and 0 bases at J, with 14 bases between the two ends. The germline V gene encodes CDR1 SGHDN and CDR2 FVKESK. The CDR3 extends over 15 amino acids. The CDR3 DNA follows: TGTGCCAGCGCCAACGGGCCGTACTCTGGAAACACCATATATTTT. This sequence encodes CASANGPYSGNTIYF.

This clone was seen only once. This chain links TRBV28 with TRBJ1-1; D gene ambiguous. The CDR3 contains 13 residues. V lost 6 bases to trimming and J lost 7 bases, with 15 bases between them. Germline CDR1 is MDHEN and CDR2 is SYDVKM. CDR3 region: CASRAGGRGEAFF. In DNA form, the CDR3 reads TGTGCCAGCAGGGCTGGAGGACGAGGTGAAGCTTTCTTT. Full variable domain (outside the CDR3, taken from reference TRBV28 and TRBJ1-1): DVKVTQSSRYLVKRTGEKVFLECVQDMDHENMFWYRQDPGLGLRLIYFSYDVKMKEKGDIPEGYSVSREKKERFSLILESASTNQTSMYLCASRAGGRGEAFFGQGTRLTVV.

The J gene is TRBJ2-7, the V gene TRBV29-1; 7 nucleotides match TRBD2. J gave up 4 bases and V 2 bases, and 8 bases lay outside the gene matches. Germline lookup yields CDR1 SQVTM and CDR2 ANQGSEA. The CDR3 consists of 14 residues. For the CDR3, the DNA is TGCAGCGTTGAATCGTCGGGAGGTAATTACGAGCAGTACTTC. It codes for CSVESSGGNYEQYF.

CDR3 nucleotides: TGTGCCAGCAGCTTGGTTATGCTAGCGGGAGCAGAGACCCAGTACTTC. Its translation: CASSLVMLAGAETQYF. The gene calls are TRBV5-8 and TRBJ2-5; TRBD2 aligns across 10 bases. Germline loops: CDR1 SGHTS, CDR2 YDEGEE. The CDR3 spans 16 residues. V shed 0 bases, J shed 4 bases, and the junction held 6 bases outside the gene matches.

The rearrangement links TRBV28 to TRBJ1-1; D is undetermined. Trimming took off 4 bases at V and 1 base at J, with 16 bases between the two ends. The germline V gene has CDR1 MDHEN and CDR2 SYDVKM. This CDR3 spans 16 amino acids. DNA for the CDR3: TGTGCCAGCAGTTCCTCCGTGGGGAGGCGGAACACTGAAGCTTTCTTT. Its protein is CASSSSVGRRNTEAFF.

The V and J genes are TRBV7-2 and TRBJ1-1; D is unclear. CDR3 length: 17 residues. V was pared by 2 bases and J by 5 bases, with 21 bases between. Germline V CDR1 and CDR2: SGHTA, FQGNSA. The chain's CDR3 is CASSLRTLGPVGTEAFF. CDR3 coding DNA: TGTGCCAGCAGCTTACGGACCCTAGGCCCGGTAGGAACTGAAGCTTTCTTT.

This clone was picked up one time. This chain joins TRBV6-6 and TRBJ1-2, with D unclear. Germline loops: CDR1 MNHNY, CDR2 SVGAGI (reference sequence). Between the trimmed V and J ends, which lost 0 bases and 6 bases, there was a span of 11 bases. This CDR3 is built from 14 residues. The chain's CDR3 is CASSYSSQSDGYTF. The CDR3 nucleotides are TGTGCCAGCAGTTACTCGAGTCAGTCCGATGGCTACACCTTC.

The chain has TRBV11-2 and TRBJ2-7; D ambiguous. V lost 1 base and J lost 6, with 7 bases in between. The germline gives CDR1 SGHAT, CDR2 FQNNGV. The CDR3 is 12 residues long. The CDR3 spells CASSLARSEQYF. The CDR3 DNA is TGTGCCAGCAGCTTAGCACGGTCCGAGCAGTACTTC.

This clone came up once. The chain employs TRBV5-1 and TRBJ2-1, with D possibly TRBD2 on 5 matching bases. Germline lookup yields CDR1 SGHRS and CDR2 YFSETQ. The CDR3 is 15 residues long. V shed 3 bases and J shed 7 bases, with 17 bases lying between them. The CDR3 spells CASSWSGATINEQFF. CDR3 in DNA: TGCGCCAGCAGCTGGAGCGGAGCCACCATTAATGAGCAGTTCTTC.

In this sample, this clone turned up once. J is TRBJ1-2 and V is TRBV6-6; D is possibly TRBD1 (6 bases). This CDR3 has 13 residues. Germline V gene lookup returns CDR1 MNHNY and CDR2 SVGAGI (reference sequence). The V gene lost 10 bases and the J gene lost 5 bases, with 17 bases spanning the gap. The chain's CDR3 is CATYSGQIYGYTF. CDR3 nucleotides: TGTGCCACCTATTCCGGACAGATTTATGGCTACACCTTC.

The CDR3 loop is CASSSGTGGVTDTQYF. CDR3 bases: TGTGCCAGCAGCTCCGGGACAGGGGGTGTCACAGATACGCAGTATTTT. This sequence joins TRBV7-2 and TRBJ2-3; 11 bases are shared with TRBD1. This CDR3 comprises 16 residues. Germline loops: CDR1 SGHTA, CDR2 FQGNSA. Trimming at V came to 4 bases and at J to 2 bases, leaving 5 bases not matched to a gene.

This clone was counted once. This chain joins TRBV5-5 and TRBJ2-1, with TRBD2 as a possible D gene (6 bases). The CDR3 is made up of 11 amino acids. Per the germline V gene, CDR1 is SGHKS and CDR2 is YYEKEE (reference sequence). V lost 3 bases, J lost 8 bases, and 6 bases lay in between. CDR3 region: CASSWRDEQFF. The CDR3 DNA sequence: TGTGCCAGCAGCTGGAGGGATGAGCAGTTCTTC.

The chain recombines TRBV19 with TRBJ1-5; no clear D gene. The germline V gene encodes CDR1 LNHDA and CDR2 SQIVND (reference sequence). V was trimmed by 6 bases and J by 4 bases, leaving 10 bases between them. This CDR3 comprises 13 residues. CDR3 nucleotide sequence: TGTGCCAGTAGGAAGTCCCCTAATCAGCCCCAGCATTTT. Amino acid sequence: CASRKSPNQPQHF.

The V gene is TRBV21-1, the J gene TRBJ2-2. TRBV21-1 is a known pseudogene. CDR3 length equals 15 residues. The CDR3: CASSNPEGPRGELFF. The CDR3 DNA follows: TGTGCCAGCAGCAACCCCGAAGGGCCCCGCGGGGAGCTGTTTTTT.

This chain joins TRBV27 and TRBJ2-5; D not certain. V lost 4 bases and J lost 5, with 17 bases in between. Germline CDR1 reads MNHEY; CDR2 reads SMNVEV (reference sequence). This CDR3 has 15 residues. This CDR3 is CASSSALRQRETQYF. CDR3 bases: TGTGCCAGCAGTTCTGCCCTACGACAAAGGGAGACCCAGTACTTC.

V usage is TRBV7-3 and J usage is TRBJ2-2; 9 bases match TRBD1. Germline V gives CDR1 SGHTA, CDR2 FQGTGA. This CDR3 has 19 residues. V trimming: 4 bases; J trimming: 6 bases; junction bases outside the gene matches: 18. This CDR3 reads CASSSLPGAGTGKAGELFF. CDR3 sequence (DNA): TGTGCCAGCAGCTCCCTCCCTGGGGCCGGGACAGGGAAAGCCGGGGAGCTGTTTTTT.

The V call is TRBV5-5, the J call TRBJ2-1; TRBD2 matches at 12 bases. CDR1 and CDR2 from the germline V gene are SGHKS and YYEKEE (reference sequence). The CDR3 spans 17 residues. The V gene end was trimmed by 0 bases and the J gene end by 10 bases; junction bases not matched to a gene: 11. CDR3 sequence: CASSLGLAGGRLREQFF. In nucleotides, the CDR3 is TGTGCCAGCAGCTTGGGGCTAGCGGGAGGGCGACTGAGAGAGCAGTTCTTC.

The chain joins TRBV5-6 to TRBJ2-1; possible D gene TRBD2, 6 bases. CDR1 SGHDT and CDR2 YYEEEE come from the germline V gene. Deletions cut 4 bases from V and 8 bases from J, with 19 bases between. CDR3 size: 15 residues. CDR3 sequence: CASSPRPRGGDEQFF. The CDR3 nucleotides are TGTGCCAGCAGCCCCAGACCCCGCGGAGGGGATGAGCAGTTCTTC.